What follows are 8 T cell receptor beta chains derived from one specimen sequenced in a study of cytomegalovirus exposure and HLA in healthy donors. In the PCR, 60 Vbeta and 13 Jbeta primers were used. Clones were read by immunoSEQ multiplex PCR, and TCRdb kept only the in-frame ones, dropping some. The sample lists 60,000 or so clones, approximately 80% occurring once. Sequencing input: PBMCs. These receptors were obtained from a female donor in good health and CMV-seronegative.

About this clone itself: The junction does not match germline at one end; this may be a read error. The identical CDR3 is also encoded by other nucleotide sequences in the sample. J is TRBJ2-5 and V is TRBV9, with TRBD2 matching over 13 bases. The CDR3 covers 16 residues. CDR1 and CDR2 (germline): SGDLS, YYNGEE. CDR3 nucleotides: TGCGCCAGCAGCCCCCGGACTAGCGGGAGCCAAGAGACCCAGTACTTC. It yields the protein CASSPRTSGSQETQYF.

A few counts support this clone. The rearrangement uses TRBV5-4 and TRBJ2-1; a possible D gene is TRBD1 (7 bases). Trimming removed 5 bases from V and 5 bases from J, with 20 bases in between. The CDR3 contains 16 residues. Per germline, CDR1 SGHNT and CDR2 YYREEE (reference sequence). CDR3 sequence: CASRGGGTASDNEQFF. CDR3 coding DNA: TGTGCCAGCAGGGGGGGTGGGACAGCATCTGACAATGAGCAGTTCTTC.

This chain connects TRBV7-2 to TRBJ2-5; TRBD1 might be the D (6 bases). CDR3 length equals 15 residues. V shed 1 base and J shed 5 bases, with 14 bases lying between them. Germline-derived CDR1 and CDR2 are SGHTA and FQGNSA. The CDR3 DNA sequence: TGTGCCAGCAGCTTAGTCGTGGGGGCCGGGGAGACCCAGTACTTC. Its translation is CASSLVVGAGETQYF.

The V and J genes are TRBV28 and TRBJ2-1; D remains ambiguous. Between the trimmed V and J ends, which lost 2 bases and 5 bases, there was a span of 10 bases. This CDR3 contains 14 residues. Germline CDR1 is MDHEN and CDR2 is SYDVKM. CDR3 region: CASSLDGWDNEQFF. The CDR3 bases are TGTGCCAGCAGTTTAGACGGGTGGGACAATGAGCAGTTCTTC.

The chain uses TRBV15 and TRBJ1-1; a possible D gene is TRBD1 (6 bases). Germline CDR1 is LNHNV and CDR2 is YYDKDF (reference sequence). The CDR3 runs 15 residues. V lost 4 bases and J 6 bases, leaving 18 bases between the germline ends. The CDR3 here is CATSTQQGLSAEAFF. The CDR3 coding sequence is TGTGCCACCAGCACTCAACAGGGATTGAGCGCTGAAGCTTTCTTT.

V is TRBV6-5 and J is TRBJ2-5, with D possibly matching TRBD2 (7 bases). This CDR3 region has 13 residues. Trimming shortened V by 3 bases and J by 11 bases, and 16 bases separated the two germline ends. Germline V gene lookup returns CDR1 MNHEY and CDR2 SVGAGI. The CDR3 loop is CASSYPGGQEQYF. As DNA, the CDR3 is TGTGCCAGCAGTTATCCGGGGGGCCAGGAGCAGTACTTC.

The gene calls are TRBV6-8 and TRBJ2-7; unclear D gene. The CDR3 runs to 13 residues. V was clipped by 7 bases and J by 2 bases, with 12 bases between them. Germline V CDR1 and CDR2: MNHGY, SAAAGT. CDR3 loop: CASNETQTYEQYF. The CDR3 DNA sequence: TGTGCCAGCAACGAGACTCAAACCTACGAGCAGTACTTC.

The chain couples TRBV19 to TRBJ1-1, with TRBD1 as a possible D gene (5 bases). The length of the CDR3 is 11 residues. CDR1 is LNHDA and CDR2 is SQIVND in the germline V gene (reference sequence). V lost 5 bases to trimming and J lost 11 bases, with 12 bases between them. The CDR3 bases are TGTGCCAGTAGTGGGGTCAGGGTTGCTTTCTTT. This codes for CASSGVRVAFF.